The next 26 T cell receptor beta chains were all read from a single sample in a study of blood T cell repertoires in COVID-19. Assay used: immunoSEQ multiplex PCR; TCRdb lists only in-frame clones, some missing. Of 150,000 to 200,000 clones in the sample, roughly 83% were seen once. The material sequenced was PBMCs or T cells enriched from blood (not recorded which). All receptors come from a woman in her sixties or seventies who had recovered from COVID-19.

This sequence joins TRBV7-9 and TRBJ2-2; 9 nucleotides match TRBD1. Germline lookup yields CDR1 SEHNR and CDR2 FQNEAQ (reference sequence). After removal of 5 bases from V and 6 bases from J, the junction contained 7 bases not matched to a gene. The CDR3 runs to 15 residues. The CDR3 sequence: CASSRGQGFPGELFF. The CDR3 bases are TGTGCCAGCAGCCGAGGACAGGGGTTTCCCGGGGAGCTGTTTTTT.

The genes are TRBV2 and TRBJ1-6, with D possibly matching TRBD1 (5 bases). The germline V and J ends were trimmed by 4 bases and 8 bases, with 12 bases remaining between them. Germline CDR1 is SNHLY and CDR2 is FYNNEI. The CDR3 totals 14 residues. CDR3 bases: TGTGCCAGCAGTGCACCGGGGGACGATTCACCCCTCCACTTT. It is translated as CASSAPGDDSPLHF.

The count of this clone is one. V usage is TRBV27 and J usage is TRBJ2-6; 11 bases are shared with TRBD1. The CDR3 covers 18 residues. The V gene end was trimmed by 4 bases and the J gene end by 2 bases; junction bases not matched to a gene: 7. Germline V CDR1 and CDR2: MNHEY, SMNVEV (reference sequence). The CDR3 is CASSSFGQGAAGANVLTF. CDR3 in DNA: TGTGCCAGCAGTTCTTTCGGACAGGGGGCGGCTGGGGCCAACGTCCTGACTTTC.

This clone occurred once. The CDR3 DNA is TGTGCCACCAGTGATTCAACAGGGACAGCCCAGCCCCAGCATTTT. Amino acids: CATSDSTGTAQPQHF. The chain employs TRBV24-1 and TRBJ1-5, with 7 bases fitting TRBD1. The V and J ends lost 2 bases and 7 bases, in that order; junction bases with no gene match: 7. The germline V gene has CDR1 KGHDR and CDR2 SFDVKD. CDR3 length: 15 amino acids.

The V gene is TRBV6-1, the J gene TRBJ2-3; D perhaps matches TRBD1 (6 bases). Per germline, CDR1 MNHNS and CDR2 SASEGT. The CDR3 runs to 15 residues. Trimming shortened V by 2 bases and J by 3 bases, and 12 bases separated the two germline ends. Written as DNA, the CDR3 is TGTGCCAGCAGTGAACAAGGGGGTATGACAGATACGCAGTATTTT. As protein: CASSEQGGMTDTQYF.

The rearrangement uses TRBV18 and TRBJ1-2, with D perhaps matching TRBD1 (5 bases). The CDR3 has 13 amino acids. The V end lost 3 bases, the J end lost 7 bases, and 12 bases lay between the germline ends. In germline, CDR1 is KGHSH, CDR2 LQKENI. The CDR3 protein is CASSPPGGRGYTF. Written as DNA, the CDR3 is TGTGCCAGCTCACCTCCGGGGGGACGTGGCTACACCTTC.

The chain is built from TRBV5-6 and TRBJ1-2; unclear D gene. Trimming took 5 bases from V and 0 from J, leaving 5 bases between them. Germline CDR1 reads SGHDT; CDR2 reads YYEEEE. This CDR3 is 12 amino acids long. The CDR3 sequence: CASSYANYGYTF. In nucleotides, the CDR3 is TGTGCCAGCAGTTATGCTAACTATGGCTACACCTTC. Full variable domain (outside the CDR3, taken from reference TRBV5-6 and TRBJ1-2): DAGVTQSPTHLIKTRGQQVTLRCSPKSGHDTVSWYQQALGQGPQFIFQYYEEEERQRGNFPDRFSGHQFPNYSSELNVNALLLGDSALYLCASSYANYGYTFGSGTRLTVV.

CDR3 region: CASSGTSGRTEQFF. CDR3 in DNA: TGTGCCAGCTCCGGGACTAGCGGGAGGACTGAGCAGTTCTTC. The chain employs TRBV2 and TRBJ2-1; TRBD2 matches 15 bases. The CDR3 is 14 amino acids. Per the germline V gene, CDR1 is SNHLY and CDR2 is FYNNEI. V was clipped by 8 bases and J by 9 bases; unmatched bases: 5.

J is TRBJ2-4 and V is TRBV10-3; 15 bases fit TRBD2. J was trimmed by 8 bases and V by 5 bases; bases with no gene match: 7. CDR3 length: 16 residues. Germline CDR1 ENHRY, CDR2 SYGVKD. Here the CDR3 reads CAISQGLAGGEDIQYF. CDR3 bases: TGTGCCATCAGTCAGGGACTAGCGGGGGGTGAGGACATTCAGTACTTC.

This chain's CDR3 is CASSPRAGLTYEQYF. As DNA, the CDR3 is TGTGCCAGCAGCCCCCGAGCGGGGCTTACGTACGAGCAGTACTTC. The genes are TRBV27 and TRBJ2-7; 7 bases align to TRBD2. The germline CDR1 and CDR2 sequences are MNHEY and SMNVEV (reference sequence). The CDR3 spans 15 residues. V shed 6 bases and J 4 bases; nucleotides not matched to a gene: 12.

The gene calls are TRBV5-1 and TRBJ2-3; 7 positions match TRBD2. The germline gives CDR1 SGHRS, CDR2 YFSETQ. V dropped 4 bases and J dropped 2; count of bases not matched to a gene: 13. This CDR3 region has 17 residues. CDR3 loop: CASSAGVGGPTTDTQYF. The CDR3 DNA follows: TGCGCCAGCAGCGCAGGTGTGGGAGGGCCTACCACAGATACGCAGTATTTT.

This clone was counted a few times. This chain joins TRBV6-5 and TRBJ2-1, with 7 positions matching TRBD2. The length of the CDR3 is 15 residues. Losses at the gene ends were 5 bases for V and 3 bases for J; bases not matched to a gene: 7. Germline V CDR1 and CDR2: MNHEY, SVGAGI. CDR3 residues: CASSTESSGYNEQFF. CDR3 DNA: TGTGCCAGCAGTACTGAGTCTAGCGGCTACAATGAGCAGTTCTTC.

The J gene is TRBJ1-3, the V gene TRBV3-1 (or the pseudogene TRBV3-2); no definite D call. V was pared by 0 bases and J by 2 bases, with 8 bases between. CDR1 and CDR2 from the germline V gene are LGHDT and YNNKEL (reference sequence). The CDR3 sequence is 15 residues long. CDR3 DNA: TGTGCCAGCAGCCAAGATCGGGTAACTGGAAACACCATATATTTT. Translating it yields CASSQDRVTGNTIYF.

The rearrangement uses TRBV28 and TRBJ1-1, with D unclear. Trimming pared 1 base from V and 6 bases from J, leaving 6 bases between. Looked up from germline, CDR1 is MDHEN and CDR2 is SYDVKM. This CDR3 has 12 residues. The CDR3 DNA sequence: TGTGCCAGCAGTTTATCTTTCTCTGAAGCTTTCTTT. The encoded protein is CASSLSFSEAFF. Complete variable domain (other parts from reference TRBV28 and TRBJ1-1): DVKVTQSSRYLVKRTGEKVFLECVQDMDHENMFWYRQDPGLGLRLIYFSYDVKMKEKGDIPEGYSVSREKKERFSLILESASTNQTSMYLCASSLSFSEAFFGQGTRLTVV.

The CDR3 DNA sequence: TGTGCCACCGCGGAGGGCAGCTCCTATAATTCACCCCTCCACTTT. Translated, it gives CATAEGSSYNSPLHF. V usage is TRBV10-3 and J usage is TRBJ1-6, with D unresolved. The CDR3 length is 15 residues. The V gene lost 10 bases and the J gene lost 0 bases, with 13 bases spanning the gap. Per germline, CDR1 ENHRY and CDR2 SYGVKD.

The chain carries TRBV5-1 and TRBJ1-5; D is perhaps TRBD1 (6 bases). This CDR3 is 14 amino acids long. Trimming stripped 5 bases from V and 4 bases from J, with 13 bases between. The germline CDR1 and CDR2 sequences are SGHRS and YFSETQ. The CDR3 bases are TGCGCCAGCAGTCCTGGGGGCGCTAATCAGCCCCAGCATTTT. Its translation is CASSPGGANQPQHF.

This chain joins TRBV5-6 and TRBJ2-5, with a possible D match to TRBD1 (6 bases). The CDR3 has 13 residues. The V gene lost 4 bases and the J gene lost 1 base, with 8 bases spanning the gap. Germline CDR1 SGHDT, CDR2 YYEEEE. CDR3 sequence (DNA): TGTGCCAGCAGCCCGGACAGCCAAGAGACCCAGTACTTC. Protein product: CASSPDSQETQYF.

The gene calls are TRBV5-1 and TRBJ2-1; 7 bases are shared with TRBD1. CDR3 size: 13 residues. V was clipped by 4 bases and J by 9 bases; unmatched bases: 7. Per germline, CDR1 SGHRS and CDR2 YFSETQ. CDR3 protein: CASSTQGYGEQFF. The CDR3 nucleotides read TGCGCCAGCAGCACACAGGGGTACGGTGAGCAGTTCTTC.

CDR3 in amino acids: CASSQNGLAGYNEQFF. CDR3 bases: TGTGCCAGCAGCCAAAACGGACTAGCGGGGTACAATGAGCAGTTCTTC. The rearrangement uses TRBV3-1 (or the pseudogene TRBV3-2) and TRBJ2-1; 12 nucleotides match TRBD2. CDR1 and CDR2 from the germline V gene are LGHDT and YNNKEL (reference sequence). V was pared by 2 bases and J by 4 bases, with 3 bases of the junction left unmatched. The CDR3 is 16 residues long.

The V and J genes are TRBV30 and TRBJ2-5, with 12 bases matching TRBD2. V lost 3 bases and J lost 5; bases outside the gene matches: 4. Germline values: CDR1 GTSNPN, CDR2 SVGIG (reference sequence). The CDR3 is made up of 14 amino acids. The CDR3 region is CAWSVGLAGETQYF. In DNA, the CDR3 is TGTGCCTGGAGCGTCGGACTAGCGGGGGAGACCCAGTACTTC.

This clone was recorded a few times. The chain combines TRBV2 with TRBJ1-3; 10 nucleotides agree with TRBD1. The CDR3 has 15 residues. From germline, CDR1 is SNHLY and CDR2 FYNNEI. V trimming: 3 bases; J trimming: 11 bases; junction bases outside the gene matches: 10. As DNA, the CDR3 is TGTGCCAGCAGTGACCGGACAGGGGGATCGCTCCCCATATATTTT. It translates to CASSDRTGGSLPIYF. The full variable domain, in which reference TRBV2 and TRBJ1-3 provide the parts outside the CDR3, is EPEVTQTPSHQVTQMGQEVILRCVPISNHLYFYWYRQILGQKVEFLVSFYNNEISEKSEIFDDQFSVERPDGSNFTLKIRSTKLEDSAMYFCASSDRTGGSLPIYFGEGSWLTVV.

The CDR3 nucleotides read TGTGCCAGCTCACCCGGTGTGTCAGAGACCCAGTACTTC. Protein: CASSPGVSETQYF. This chain connects TRBV18 to TRBJ2-5; D unresolved. The CDR3 extends over 13 amino acids. Germline loops: CDR1 KGHSH, CDR2 LQKENI. V was clipped by 3 bases and J by 4 bases, with 9 bases between them.

The V and J genes are TRBV5-1 and TRBJ1-4; 9 nucleotides align to TRBD1. The CDR3 sequence is 14 residues long. Germline assignment: CDR1 SGHRS and CDR2 YFSETQ. J lost 7 bases, V lost 5 bases, and 6 bases had no gene match. CDR3 nucleotides: TGCGCCAGCAGACAGGGACAGGGCGGTGAAAAACTGTTTTTT. It yields the protein CASRQGQGGEKLFF.

CDR3 DNA: TGTGCCAGCAGTATAGGACAGGGCGCAGATACGCAGTATTTT. Its translation: CASSIGQGADTQYF. J is TRBJ2-3 and V is TRBV27; TRBD1 aligns across 8 bases. The CDR3 has 14 amino acids. The trim removed 5 bases at V and 4 bases at J, leaving 5 bases unmatched. The germline gives CDR1 MNHEY, CDR2 SMNVEV (reference sequence).

V and J are TRBV2 and TRBJ2-1; the match to TRBD2 covers 15 bases. Germline V lookup: CDR1 SNHLY, CDR2 FYNNEI. The trim removed 7 bases at V and 9 bases at J, leaving 7 bases unmatched. The CDR3 is made up of 15 amino acids. CDR3 nucleotides: TGTGCCAGCACCGGACTAGCGGGAGGGTCCGGTGAGCAGTTCTTC. As protein: CASTGLAGGSGEQFF.

The V and J genes are TRBV9 and TRBJ2-1, with 10 bases matching TRBD2. The trim removed 0 bases at V and 3 bases at J, leaving 0 bases unmatched. This CDR3 comprises 15 residues. In germline, CDR1 is SGDLS, CDR2 YYNGEE. In nucleotides, the CDR3 is TGTGCCAGCAGCGTAGCTAGCGGGGGCTACAATGAGCAGTTCTTC. Translated: CASSVASGGYNEQFF. Supplemented by reference TRBV9 and TRBJ2-1, the full variable domain reads DSGVTQTPKHLITATGQRVTLRCSPRSGDLSVYWYQQSLDQGLQFLIQYYNGEERAKGNILERFSAQQFPDLHSELNLSSLELGDSALYFCASSVASGGYNEQFFGPGTRLTVL.